The 16 T cell receptor beta chains given below trace back to one sample, sequenced in a study of identical twins. TCRdb re-called the 5' RACE reads with MiXCR, one entry per CDR3 protein. The sample includes about 720,000 distinct CDR3 sequences, 15% to 20% of them seen just once. The same data also contributed to another study, on T cells expressing NK-cell markers.

Sequencing input: PBMCs. The receptors derive from a woman under 30 in good health.

This clonotype was counted only a few times. The chain is built from TRBV20-1 and TRBJ1-1; D gene uncertain. V lost 3 bases to trimming and J lost 7 bases, with 15 bases between them. CDR3 size: 13 residues. The V gene's germline CDR1 is DFQATT and CDR2 SNEGSKA (reference sequence). The CDR3 DNA reads as TGCAGTGCTAGTCCAGGCAGCTCGGATGAAGCTTTCTTT. It is translated as CSASPGSSDEAFF.

This clonotype was seen repeatedly, ten times or more. The chain joins TRBV6-5 to TRBJ1-1, with D unclear. Between the trimmed V and J ends, which lost 2 bases and 8 bases, there was a span of 18 bases. CDR1 and CDR2 (germline): MNHEY, SVGAGI. The CDR3 length is 15 residues. The CDR3 here is CASSYTPLLTSEAFF. In DNA, the CDR3 is TGTGCCAGCAGTTACACCCCGCTACTCACATCCGAAGCTTTCTTT.

This clonotype was seen a handful of times. The chain uses TRBV15 and TRBJ2-7; D call uncertain. The CDR3 is 15 amino acids. Trimming pared 2 bases from V and 4 bases from J, leaving 15 bases between. Germline V CDR1 and CDR2: LNHNV, YYDKDF (reference sequence). In DNA, the CDR3 is TGTGCCACCAGCAGACGCCCCGTTGGGGTTTACGAGCAGTACTTC. Its protein is CATSRRPVGVYEQYF.

This clonotype has just a few counts. CDR3 in DNA: TGTGCCACCAGTGCCCAACCCGGGGCTCTGCAGTTCTTC. This codes for CATSAQPGALQFF. This chain uses TRBV24-1 with TRBJ2-1; D tentatively reads TRBD1 or TRBD2 (5 bases each). Germline loops: CDR1 KGHDR, CDR2 SFDVKD. V gave up 5 bases and J gave up 12 bases, with 16 bases separating them. The CDR3 length is 13 residues.

The chain is built from TRBV7-6 and TRBJ2-7, with 14 nucleotides matching TRBD2. V shed 4 bases and J 12 bases; nucleotides not matched to a gene: 8. The germline V gene has CDR1 SGHVS and CDR2 FNYEAQ. This CDR3 comprises 14 residues. CDR3 nucleotides: TGTGCCAGCAGCTCGGGACTAGCGGGAGTCGTGGCGTACTTC. It codes for CASSSGLAGVVAYF.

This clonotype was seen a few times. CDR3 sequence reads: CASSINYEQFF. The DNA for the CDR3 is TGTGCCAGCAGCATAAACTACGAGCAGTTCTTC. The V and J genes are TRBV7-9 and TRBJ2-1; D is uncertain. CDR1 and CDR2 from the germline V gene are SEHNR and FQNEAQ (reference sequence). V lost 5 bases and J 10 bases, leaving 9 bases between the germline ends. The CDR3 is 11 amino acids.

The genes are TRBV20-1 and TRBJ2-5; a weak D match, TRBD2 (5 bases). With 3 bases removed from V and 5 bases from J, the gap between germline ends came to 10 bases. This CDR3 comprises 12 residues. Germline loops: CDR1 DFQATT, CDR2 SNEGSKA (reference sequence). The CDR3 DNA sequence: TGCAGTGCTAGGGTCTGGGAGGAGACCCAGTACTTC. Protein: CSARVWEETQYF.

The sample holds a few counts of this clonotype. J is TRBJ2-3 and V is TRBV5-1, with D perhaps TRBD1 or TRBD2 (5 bases each). From germline, CDR1 is SGHRS and CDR2 YFSETQ. The CDR3 spans 14 residues. Trimming took 1 base from V and 3 from J, leaving 9 bases between them. The CDR3 sequence is CASSLPGPTDTQYF. In nucleotides, the CDR3 is TGCGCCAGCAGCTTGCCGGGACCGACAGATACGCAGTATTTT.

This clonotype was detected only a few times. V usage is TRBV20-1 and J usage is TRBJ2-1, with unresolved D. The V gene lost 3 bases and the J gene lost 5 bases, with 14 bases spanning the gap. Germline CDR1 and CDR2: DFQATT and SNEGSKA (reference sequence). The CDR3 runs to 14 residues. The CDR3 loop is CSASFVGKNNEQFF. In nucleotides, the CDR3 is TGCAGTGCTAGCTTCGTGGGGAAAAACAATGAGCAGTTCTTC.

This clonotype showed up just a few times. The chain employs TRBV7-2 and TRBJ2-7; D is unresolved. The CDR3 covers 12 residues. The V end was cut by 2 bases, the J end by 5 bases, with 7 bases between. Germline assignment: CDR1 SGHTA and CDR2 FQGNSA. The CDR3: CASSLWLDEQYF. CDR3 DNA: TGTGCCAGCAGCTTATGGTTGGACGAGCAGTACTTC.

V usage is TRBV12-5 and J usage is TRBJ2-7; possible D gene TRBD1, 6 bases. CDR3 length: 21 residues. Germline CDR1 and CDR2: LGHNT and FRNRAP. V lost 4 bases and J 2 bases, leaving 33 bases between the germline ends. CDR3 bases: TGTGCTAGTGGTTGGACCACTCACCGGGACACGATAATCCCGCCCCCCTACGAGCAGTACTTC. This sequence encodes CASGWTTHRDTIIPPPYEQYF.

This clonotype was seen more than once but under ten times. The chain is built from TRBV12-3 or TRBV12-4 and TRBJ2-1, with a tentative D call TRBD2 (6 bases). The CDR3 extends over 20 amino acids. V lost 6 bases to trimming and J lost 0 bases, with 27 bases between them. CDR3 amino acids: CASSPHLRRDGLGSYNEQFF. As DNA, the CDR3 is TGTGCCAGCAGCCCGCATCTAAGGCGGGACGGCCTTGGCTCCTACAATGAGCAGTTCTTC.

Ten or more counts support this clonotype. J is TRBJ2-3 and V is TRBV5-1; either TRBD1 or TRBD2 may supply D (5 bases each). CDR1 is SGHRS and CDR2 is YFSETQ in the germline V gene. The CDR3 is made up of 17 amino acids. The V gene lost 0 bases and the J gene lost 2 bases, with 16 bases spanning the gap. The CDR3 reads CASSLAWVGRHTDTQYF. CDR3 DNA sequence: TGCGCCAGCAGCTTGGCATGGGTGGGACGGCACACAGATACGCAGTATTTT.

In its sample, this clonotype was seen a few times. The chain links TRBV7-3 to TRBJ2-2; no clear D gene. CDR3 length: 14 amino acids. Trimming took off 6 bases at V and 1 base at J, with 9 bases between the two ends. Germline V gene data show CDR1 as SGHTA and CDR2 as FQGTGA. For the CDR3, the DNA is TGTGCCAGCAGTCTTACTGTGAACACCGGGGAGCTGTTTTTT. Its protein product is CASSLTVNTGELFF.

The chain recombines TRBV20-1 with TRBJ2-1; TRBD2 matches at 14 bases. V was pared by 4 bases and J by 10 bases, with 9 bases of the junction left unmatched. This CDR3 comprises 15 residues. Germline-derived CDR1 and CDR2 are DFQATT and SNEGSKA (reference sequence). CDR3 sequence (DNA): TGCAGTGCTATAACCGGGACTAGCGGGAGAGGAGAGCAGTTCTTC. Its protein is CSAITGTSGRGEQFF.

Only a few counts were recorded for this clonotype. Here the CDR3 reads CSASPTSGQFRWFF. CDR3 bases: TGCAGTGCCAGCCCGACTAGCGGCCAATTCCGGTGGTTCTTC. This rearrangement joins TRBV20-1 to TRBJ2-1, with 9 bases identical to TRBD2. The CDR3 runs 14 residues. V was clipped by 6 bases and J by 15 bases; unmatched bases: 18. Germline CDR1 DFQATT, CDR2 SNEGSKA (reference sequence).